One sample yielded the 10 T cell receptor beta chains listed below, sequenced in a study of breast tumors, draining lymph nodes, adjacent tissues. The lymph nodes were axillary draining lymph nodes from breast cancer patients. TCRdb independently ran MiXCR on the multiplex PCR reads; one entry per CDR3 protein. The data show about 200,000 distinct CDR3 sequences, 25% to 40% seen once. Sequencing was performed on axillary lymph node tissue. These receptor sequences come from a female donor with breast cancer. Some clones in this sample may be carry-over from other donors' samples.

This clonotype was recorded a few times. This rearrangement joins TRBV5-1 to TRBJ1-2, with TRBD1 matching 7 bases. J lost 8 bases, V lost 0 bases, and 13 bases had no gene match. CDR3 length: 16 amino acids. The germline V gene has CDR1 SGHRS and CDR2 YFSETQ. For the CDR3, the DNA is TGCGCCAGCAGCTTGGGCCTCGACAGGGCGGACAACGGCTACACCTTC. Translated, it gives CASSLGLDRADNGYTF.

This clonotype has only a few counts. The rearrangement uses TRBV28 and TRBJ1-6; D is uncertain. The CDR3 has 17 residues. Trimming removed 5 bases at V and 4 bases at J, with 18 bases between. From germline, CDR1 is MDHEN and CDR2 SYDVKM. CDR3 region: CASSRGKNTKYNSPLHF. The CDR3, as DNA: TGTGCCAGCAGTCGCGGTAAAAATACAAAGTATAATTCACCCCTCCACTTT.

About this clonotype itself: Germline and junction disagree at one end, which may indicate a read error. The chain employs TRBV20-1 and TRBJ2-7; the D gene is possibly TRBD2 (5 bases). Germline CDR1 and CDR2: DFQATT and SNEGSKA (reference sequence). The CDR3 length is 11 residues. CDR3 sequence reads: CSEVARHEQSF. The CDR3 nucleotides are TGCAGCGAAGTAGCGAGGCACGAGCAGTCCTTC.

The genes are TRBV7-8 and TRBJ2-1, with 8 bases matching TRBD2. The CDR3 spans 16 residues. Germline CDR1 and CDR2: SGHVS and FQNEAQ. Trimming cost V 8 bases and J 4 bases; bases outside gene matches: 13. The CDR3 here is CASGPRGGGEYNEQFF. CDR3 bases: TGTGCCAGCGGCCCTCGGGGGGGGGGGGAATACAATGAGCAGTTCTTC.

As concerns this clonotype: Germline and junction disagree at one end, which may indicate a read error. The chain couples TRBV7-6 to TRBJ2-5; a weak D match, TRBD2 (7 bases). CDR1 SGHVS and CDR2 FNYEAQ come from the germline V gene. The CDR3 has 15 amino acids. The CDR3 sequence: CASSLSLGGREAQHF. The DNA for the CDR3 is TGTGCCAGCAGCTTATCTTTGGGGGGGCGAGAGGCCCAGCACTTC. The full variable domain, rest sourced from reference TRBV7-6 and TRBJ2-5, is GAGVSQSPRYKVTKRGQDVALRCDPISGHVSLYWYRQALGQGPEFLTYFNYEAQQDKSGLPNDRFSAERPEGSISTLTIQRTEQRDSAMYRCASSLSLGGREAQHFGPGTRLLVL.

In regard to this clonotype: A much more abundant neighbour one base away suggests this may be a read error. The chain carries TRBV6-5 and TRBJ1-2, with D uncertain. The germline gives CDR1 MNHEY, CDR2 SVGAGI. The V gene lost 5 bases and the J gene lost 7 bases, with 14 bases spanning the gap. CDR3 size: 13 residues. The CDR3 region has the DNA TGTGCCAGCAGTGAAGAACTGTGCCTTGGCTACACCTTC. Its protein is CASSEELCLGYTF.

This clonotype showed up just once. The gene calls are TRBV9 and TRBJ1-5, with 7 bases lining up with TRBD1. Per the germline V gene, CDR1 is SGDLS and CDR2 is YYNGEE. V lost 4 bases and J lost 4; bases outside the gene matches: 5. This CDR3 comprises 14 residues. The CDR3 DNA reads TGTGCCAGCAGCCTTGGGACAGAGAATCAGCCCCAGCATTTT. Translating it yields CASSLGTENQPQHF.

The rearrangement links TRBV7-3 to TRBJ2-3; 12 bases are a match to TRBD2. Germline CDR1 and CDR2: SGHTA and FQGTGA. The CDR3 contains 16 residues. V trimming: 5 bases; J trimming: 6 bases; junction bases outside the gene matches: 9. The CDR3 DNA sequence: TGTGCCAGCAGCGCTACGACTAGCGGGAGCGCCGATACGCAGTATTTT. Translation: CASSATTSGSADTQYF.

The chain is built from TRBV14 and TRBJ2-3; D uncertain. The V and J ends lost 5 bases and 10 bases respectively, with 22 bases between them. Germline loops: CDR1 SGHDN, CDR2 FVKESK. The CDR3 has 15 residues. As DNA, the CDR3 is TGTGCCAGCAGCATGAGTTTGGGGATGGTTGGTGCGCAGTATTTT. Translating it yields CASSMSLGMVGAQYF.

This clonotype was detected a few times. One base away lies a much larger clone, so this may be a sequencing read error. The chain joins TRBV20-1 to TRBJ1-2; unclear D gene. Germline lookup yields CDR1 DFQATT and CDR2 SNEGSKA (reference sequence). The CDR3 length is 15 residues. V was clipped by 0 bases and J by 7 bases, with 18 bases between them. CDR3 nucleotides: TGCAGTGCTAGAGATCGGTCGGGAGCGTCGTTTGGCTACACCTTC. Amino acids: CSARDRSGASFGYTF.